One and the same sample provided the 2 T cell receptor beta chains below, sequenced in a study of cytomegalovirus exposure and HLA in healthy donors. PCR involved 60 Vbeta and 13 Jbeta primers. Method: immunoSEQ multiplex PCR; TCRdb's copy keeps in-frame clones and lacks some. The table shows about 220,000 clones, with about 81% occurring only once. What was sequenced was PBMCs. All receptors derive from a woman aged 40 to 50 in good health and CMV-seropositive.

To note about this clone: One end of the junction is discordant with germline, which a read error may explain. The chain is built from TRBV7-9 and TRBJ2-7; TRBD1 matches at 9 bases. The germline CDR1 and CDR2 sequences are SEHNR and FQNEAQ (reference sequence). CDR3 length equals 15 residues. The CDR3 protein is CSSSLAQGATYEQYF. CDR3 in DNA: TGTTCCAGCAGCTTAGCACAGGGGGCCACCTACGAGCAGTACTTC.

The chain couples TRBV19 to TRBJ2-7; D may be TRBD2 (7 bases). Trimming removed 1 base from V and 2 bases from J, with 12 bases in between. The CDR3 runs 15 residues. CDR1 and CDR2 (germline): LNHDA, SQIVND (reference sequence). The CDR3 region is CASSIAGGQAYEQYF. CDR3 in DNA: TGTGCCAGTAGTATAGCGGGGGGCCAAGCCTACGAGCAGTACTTC.